The 27 T cell receptor beta chains presented below share a single source sample, sequenced in a study of cytomegalovirus exposure and HLA in healthy donors. The PCR had 60 Vbeta and 13 Jbeta primers. The assay was immunoSEQ multiplex PCR, and TCRdb's table has in-frame clones only and misses some. The sample lists nearly 200,000 clones, about 85% occurring once. The sequenced sample consisted of PBMCs. These receptors all come from a male donor in good health and CMV-seropositive.

The genes are TRBV9 and TRBJ1-3; D unclear. V gave up 4 bases and J gave up 0 bases, with 11 bases separating them. Germline CDR1 is SGDLS and CDR2 is YYNGEE. This CDR3 contains 15 residues. The CDR3 is CASSPHSSSGNTIYF. In DNA form, the CDR3 reads TGTGCCAGCAGCCCCCACAGCTCCTCTGGAAACACCATATATTTT.

The rearrangement joins TRBV4-2 to TRBJ1-1; 8 positions agree with TRBD1. V shed 4 bases and J 4 bases; nucleotides not matched to a gene: 8. Germline CDR1 reads LGHNA; CDR2 reads YNFKEQ. CDR3 length: 15 amino acids. The CDR3 nucleotides are TGTGCCAGCAGCCGACGGACAGGGAGAAGCACTGAAGCTTTCTTT. Protein sequence: CASSRRTGRSTEAFF.

This clone was observed a few times. The chain has TRBV4-1 and TRBJ2-2, with D hard to call. The CDR3 length is 16 residues. Germline CDR1 and CDR2: MGHRA and YSYEKL. V gave up 3 bases and J gave up 4 bases, with 15 bases separating them. Here the CDR3 reads CASSQARGASTGELFF. The CDR3 DNA follows: TGCGCCAGCAGCCAGGCCCGAGGCGCTAGCACCGGGGAGCTGTTTTTT.

This sequence joins TRBV27 and TRBJ1-2, with 11 bases aligning to TRBD1. Trimming cost V 2 bases and J 8 bases; bases outside gene matches: 10. CDR3 length equals 16 residues. The germline V gene encodes CDR1 MNHEY and CDR2 SMNVEV (reference sequence). CDR3 residues: CASSLQLGQGAVGYTF. The CDR3 DNA reads TGTGCCAGCAGTTTACAGCTAGGACAGGGGGCTGTAGGCTACACCTTC.

Remarks on this clone: A junction boundary mismatches the germline segment, possibly from a read error. This CDR3 is also generated by other DNA sequences in the sample. V gene TRBV6-1 combines with J gene TRBJ1-1; maybe TRBD1 (6 bases). Germline assignment: CDR1 MNHNS and CDR2 SASEGT. The CDR3 is 15 amino acids. CDR3 in DNA: TGTGCCAGCAGTGAACAGGGGTTTCCGAACACTGAGGCTTTCTTT. It yields the protein CASSEQGFPNTEAFF.

The V and J genes are TRBV7-9 and TRBJ1-4, with a possible D match to TRBD1 (5 bases). The V gene lost 5 bases and the J gene lost 2 bases, with 9 bases spanning the gap. Germline CDR1 and CDR2: SEHNR and FQNEAQ (reference sequence). The CDR3 sequence is 14 residues long. CDR3: CASSPGRTNEKLFF. CDR3 coding DNA: TGTGCCAGCAGCCCAGGGCGCACTAATGAAAAACTGTTTTTT.

The chain uses TRBV27 and TRBJ2-7; D perhaps matches TRBD2 (6 bases). The CDR3 consists of 15 residues. V was cut by 4 bases and J by 2 bases, with 15 bases left in between. Germline V gene lookup returns CDR1 MNHEY and CDR2 SMNVEV (reference sequence). The CDR3 reads CASSSAGTEAYEQYF. In DNA, the CDR3 is TGTGCCAGCAGTTCAGCTGGGACTGAGGCCTACGAGCAGTACTTC.

The chain joins TRBV7-3 to TRBJ1-1; 7 bases match TRBD1. This CDR3 has 14 residues. CDR1 and CDR2 from the germline V gene are SGHTA and FQGTGA. The J segment lost 4 bases and the V segment lost 5 bases, leaving 7 bases of the junction unmatched. CDR3 nucleotide sequence: TGTGCCAGCAGCAACAGGGGCCCCGCCACTGAAGCTTTCTTT. Translated, it gives CASSNRGPATEAFF.

The rearrangement links TRBV30 to TRBJ2-7; 9 nucleotides align to TRBD1. J gave up 3 bases and V 0 bases, and 6 bases lay outside the gene matches. The CDR3 contains 15 residues. Per the germline V gene, CDR1 is GTSNPN and CDR2 is SVGIG (reference sequence). The CDR3, as DNA: TGTGCCTGGAGTGTACTCCGGACAGGGGTCTACGAGCAGTACTTC. It codes for CAWSVLRTGVYEQYF.

The CDR3 region is CASRSTGDGYTF. CDR3 DNA: TGTGCCAGCAGGTCGACAGGGGATGGCTACACCTTC. The chain recombines TRBV6-5 with TRBJ1-2, with 8 bases lining up with TRBD1. The germline gives CDR1 MNHEY, CDR2 SVGAGI. V dropped 6 bases and J dropped 6; count of bases not matched to a gene: 3. The CDR3 contains 12 residues.

The chain uses TRBV19 and TRBJ1-2, with D perhaps TRBD1 (5 bases). The CDR3 is 15 amino acids. Germline loops: CDR1 LNHDA, CDR2 SQIVND (reference sequence). V was shortened by 3 bases and J by 2 bases, with 13 bases between the two germline ends. Written as DNA, the CDR3 is TGTGCCAGTAGTATCCCGGGGGTAGCAAACTATGGCTACACCTTC. Protein sequence: CASSIPGVANYGYTF.

J is TRBJ1-1 and V is TRBV4-1; 7 nucleotides line up with TRBD1. The ends lost 2 bases at V and 4 bases at J; junction bases unmatched: 16. Germline CDR1 is MGHRA and CDR2 is YSYEKL. CDR3 size: 18 residues. The CDR3 region has the DNA TGCGCCAGCAGCCAATTAAGCCTTCTCAGGGGGGAATTCACTGAAGCTTTCTTT. Encoded protein: CASSQLSLLRGEFTEAFF.

The chain combines TRBV7-3 with TRBJ1-1; TRBD1 might be the D (5 bases). Germline lookup yields CDR1 SGHTA and CDR2 FQGTGA. The CDR3 has 14 residues. Trimming pared 1 base from V and 5 bases from J, leaving 11 bases between. In DNA, the CDR3 is TGTGCCAGCAGCTTAATTCCAGGGCAAACTGAAGCTTTCTTT. Translating gives CASSLIPGQTEAFF.

The genes are TRBV4-3 and TRBJ2-1; 8 bases line up with TRBD2. V was clipped by 0 bases and J by 8 bases; unmatched bases: 9. The CDR3 is 16 residues long. Germline values: CDR1 LGHNA, CDR2 YSLEER. The CDR3 DNA follows: TGCGCCAGCAGCCAAGAGCTGGGCGGGGGGAGGTATGAGCAGTTCTTC. Amino acid sequence: CASSQELGGGRYEQFF.

This clone was counted only a few times. The chain recombines TRBV19 with TRBJ2-1, with D perhaps matching TRBD2 (6 bases). Germline V gene sequence: CDR1 LNHDA, CDR2 SQIVND (reference sequence). Deletions cut 8 bases from V and 8 bases from J, with 16 bases between. This CDR3 is 13 amino acids long. CDR3 region: CASLRDPRDEQFF. The CDR3 DNA follows: TGTGCCAGTCTGCGGGACCCTAGGGATGAGCAGTTCTTC.

This clone appeared a single time. This sequence joins TRBV2 and TRBJ2-3; no clear D gene. CDR3 length: 12 residues. Germline V gives CDR1 SNHLY, CDR2 FYNNEI. V was pared by 8 bases and J by 4 bases, with 10 bases between. The CDR3 bases are TGTGCCAGCCGTCCCGTCCCAGATACGCAGTATTTT. Translated: CASRPVPDTQYF.

The chain is built from TRBV10-3 and TRBJ1-5, with 8 bases fitting TRBD1. The germline CDR1 and CDR2 sequences are ENHRY and SYGVKD. The CDR3 runs 13 residues. The trim removed 10 bases at V and 5 bases at J, leaving 7 bases unmatched. CDR3 residues: CATQTDRDQPQHF. Written as DNA, the CDR3 is TGTGCCACCCAAACGGACAGGGATCAGCCCCAGCATTTT.

This clone came up a few times. The germline gene is not matched at one end of the junction; a read error may be the cause. The chain joins TRBV11-2 to TRBJ2-7, with TRBD2 matching over 12 bases. The CDR3 contains 11 residues. The V gene's germline CDR1 is SGHAT and CDR2 FQNNGV. The CDR3 loop reads CASSLTSGRFF. CDR3 in DNA: TGTGCCAGCAGCTTAACTAGCGGGAGGTTTTTC. Combining the CDR3 with reference TRBV11-2 and TRBJ2-7 gives the whole variable domain EAGVAQSPRYKIIEKRQSVAFWCNPISGHATLYWYQQILGQGPKLLIQFQNNGVVDDSQLPKDRFSAERLKGVDSTLKIQPAKLEDSAVYLCASSLTSGRFFGPGTRLTVT.

This rearrangement joins TRBV4-3 to TRBJ2-7; 10 positions match TRBD2. The V segment lost 3 bases and the J segment 3 bases; nucleotides outside the gene matches: 5. Looked up from germline, CDR1 is LGHNA and CDR2 is YSLEER. The CDR3 length is 15 residues. This CDR3 is CASSHGLADLYEQYF. CDR3 in DNA: TGCGCCAGCAGCCATGGACTAGCGGACCTCTACGAGCAGTACTTC.

This clone was seen a few times. V gene TRBV7-2 combines with J gene TRBJ1-5; D gene uncertain. CDR3 length: 13 amino acids. V lost 2 bases to trimming and J lost 4 bases, with 6 bases between them. Germline assignment: CDR1 SGHTA and CDR2 FQGNSA. In DNA, the CDR3 is TGTGCCAGCAGCTTATTTACAAATCAGCCCCAGCATTTT. This encodes CASSLFTNQPQHF. Together with reference TRBV7-2 and TRBJ1-5, the CDR3 gives the full variable domain: GAGVSQSPSNKVTEKGKDVELRCDPISGHTALYWYRQSLGQGLEFLIYFQGNSAPDKSGLPSDRFSAERTGGSVSTLTIQRTQQEDSAVYLCASSLFTNQPQHFGDGTRLSIL.

This clone has a single count. For the CDR3, the DNA is TGCGCCAGCAGCCCGACAGGAGGAACTAATGAAAAACTGTTTTTT. Protein: CASSPTGGTNEKLFF. The chain combines TRBV4-1 with TRBJ1-4; TRBD1 might be the D (6 bases). The V gene lost 4 bases and the J gene lost 1 base, with 10 bases spanning the gap. There are 15 residues in the CDR3. In germline, CDR1 is MGHRA, CDR2 YSYEKL.

This clone occurred a few times. This rearrangement joins TRBV7-9 to TRBJ2-5; D might be TRBD2 (6 bases). Germline loops: CDR1 SEHNR, CDR2 FQNEAQ (reference sequence). The length of the CDR3 is 12 residues. V lost 5 bases and J 7 bases, leaving 11 bases between the germline ends. The CDR3 sequence: CASSPGDLTQYF. The CDR3 bases are TGTGCCAGCAGCCCGGGGGACTTGACCCAGTACTTC.

This rearrangement joins TRBV18 to TRBJ2-1, with TRBD2 identical over 10 bases. Germline values: CDR1 KGHSH, CDR2 LQKENI. The CDR3 contains 15 residues. V gave up 4 bases and J gave up 3 bases; unmatched junction bases: 3. The CDR3 DNA follows: TGTGCCAGCTCACGGCCTAGCGGGGGCTACAATGAGCAGTTCTTC. Protein: CASSRPSGGYNEQFF.

In its sample, this clone was seen a few times. The CDR3 DNA sequence: TGCGCCAGCAGCTTGCCTTCTTTAGCTGTGAACACCGGGGAGCTGTTTTTT. It translates to CASSLPSLAVNTGELFF. V usage is TRBV5-1 and J usage is TRBJ2-2; D unresolved. CDR3 length equals 17 residues. V was clipped by 1 base and J by 1 base, with 14 bases between them. CDR1 is SGHRS, CDR2 YFSETQ, per germline.

This clone turned up a few times. This chain links TRBV4-3 with TRBJ1-2, with a tentative D call TRBD1 (6 bases). This CDR3 has 15 residues. The V end lost 0 bases, the J end lost 8 bases, and 16 bases lay between the germline ends. Germline-derived CDR1 and CDR2 are LGHNA and YSLEER. CDR3 sequence (DNA): TGCGCCAGCAGCCAAGATGTCGGGGCGGGGGGCGGCTACACCTTC. Its translation is CASSQDVGAGGGYTF.

The V and J genes are TRBV10-3 and TRBJ1-1, with TRBD1 as a possible D gene (6 bases). Germline V CDR1 and CDR2: ENHRY, SYGVKD. There are 14 residues in the CDR3. Trimming took off 4 bases at V and 1 base at J, with 10 bases between the two ends. CDR3 sequence reads: CAISAGVKNTEAFF. The CDR3 nucleotides are TGTGCCATCAGTGCAGGGGTTAAGAACACTGAAGCTTTCTTT.

This clone was picked up a small number of times. This rearrangement joins TRBV27 to TRBJ2-5; the match to TRBD2 covers 7 bases. Germline V gene lookup returns CDR1 MNHEY and CDR2 SMNVEV (reference sequence). The CDR3 contains 12 residues. The V gene end was trimmed by 3 bases and the J gene end by 9 bases; junction bases not matched to a gene: 4. Here the CDR3 reads CASSLGGEAQYF. The CDR3 bases are TGTGCCAGCAGTTTGGGGGGGGAGGCCCAGTACTTC.